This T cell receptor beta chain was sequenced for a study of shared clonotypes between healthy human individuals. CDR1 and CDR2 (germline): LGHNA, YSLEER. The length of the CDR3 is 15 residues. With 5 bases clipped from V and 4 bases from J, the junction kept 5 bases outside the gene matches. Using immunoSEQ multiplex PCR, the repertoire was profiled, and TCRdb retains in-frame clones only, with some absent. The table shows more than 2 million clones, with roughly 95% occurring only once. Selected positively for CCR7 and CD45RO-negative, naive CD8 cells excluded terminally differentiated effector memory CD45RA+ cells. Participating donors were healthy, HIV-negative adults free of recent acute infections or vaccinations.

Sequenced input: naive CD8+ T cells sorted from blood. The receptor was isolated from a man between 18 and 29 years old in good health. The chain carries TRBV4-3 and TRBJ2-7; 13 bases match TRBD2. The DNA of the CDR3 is TGCGCCAGCAGCGAGGGACTAGCGGGACAGTACGAGCAGTACTTC. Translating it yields CASSEGLAGQYEQYF.